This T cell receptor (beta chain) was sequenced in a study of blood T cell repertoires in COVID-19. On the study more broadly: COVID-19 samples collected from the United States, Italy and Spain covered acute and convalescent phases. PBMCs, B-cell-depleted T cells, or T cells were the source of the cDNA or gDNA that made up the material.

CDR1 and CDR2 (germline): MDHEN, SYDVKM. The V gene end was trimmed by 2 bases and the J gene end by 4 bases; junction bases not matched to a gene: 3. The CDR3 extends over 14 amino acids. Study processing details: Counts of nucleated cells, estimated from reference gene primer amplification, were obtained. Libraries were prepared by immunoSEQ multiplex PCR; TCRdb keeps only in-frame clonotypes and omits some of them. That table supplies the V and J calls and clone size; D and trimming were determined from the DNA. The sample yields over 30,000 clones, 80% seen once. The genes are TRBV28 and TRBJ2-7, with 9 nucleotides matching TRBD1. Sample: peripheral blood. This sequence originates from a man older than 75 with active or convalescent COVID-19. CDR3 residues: CASSLGQGTYEQYF. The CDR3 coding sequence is TGTGCCAGCAGTTTAGGACAGGGGACTTACGAGCAGTACTTC.